This T cell receptor (beta chain) derives from a study of blood T cell repertoires in COVID-19. The wider study: The samples span acute and convalescent COVID-19 from the United States, Italy and Spain. PBMCs, B-cell-depleted T cells, or T cells were the source of the cDNA or gDNA that made up the material.

This clone was counted a single time. In the original processing: Cell counts per sample came from amplifying reference gene primers. Some clones are missing from TCRdb's copy, which holds only in-frame ones; the method was immunoSEQ multiplex PCR. That table furnishes V, J and clone size, whereas the DNA furnished D and trimming. The sample contains just over 150,000 clones, approximately 90% of which appear only once. Between the trimmed V and J ends, which lost 5 bases and 0 bases, there was a span of 14 bases. From germline, CDR1 is SQVTM and CDR2 ANQGSEA. The CDR3 is 14 amino acids. This receptor was identified in a woman between 70 and 85 years old with acute or convalescent COVID-19. The genes are TRBV29-1 and TRBJ2-7; perhaps TRBD1 as D (6 bases). Material: peripheral blood. CDR3 protein: CSVKRTESSYEQYF. Written as DNA, the CDR3 is TGCAGCGTTAAAAGGACAGAGAGCTCCTACGAGCAGTACTTC.